This T cell receptor beta chain comes out of a study of blood T cells in healthy people across ages. The V gene lost 2 bases and the J gene lost 3 bases, with 18 bases spanning the gap. CDR3 size: 17 residues. Per the germline V gene, CDR1 is SGHTA and CDR2 is FQGNSA. A second PCR of 7 to 11 cycles used a sample-barcoded 5' primer and a J-beta primer mix. MiXCR was run by TCRdb on the 5' RACE reads, yielding one entry per CDR3 protein. The sample lists some 550,000 distinct CDR3 sequences, 40% to 55% occurring once. This rearrangement joins TRBV7-2 to TRBJ2-3, with D perhaps assigned TRBD1 or TRBD2 (5 bases each). The TCR originated in an elderly man in good health. The sequenced material came from blood. DNA for the CDR3: TGTGCCAGCAGCTTATTCGGGGCAACATCGGTAACAGATACGCAGTATTTT. Encoded protein: CASSLFGATSVTDTQYF.